This T cell receptor beta chain was retrieved from a study of cytomegalovirus exposure and HLA in healthy donors. Whole-study results and caveats: A previous analysis found most TCR beta V segments productive roughly 87% or roughly 30% of the time. When a later analysis was performed, an Asian-associated ancestry cluster reportedly had fewer N-insertions than the approximately 700-donor mean.

Details on this clone: Its specificity is not known.

Use of 60 Vbeta and 13 Jbeta primers characterized the PCR. In the study's own analysis: Unique TCR beta chains totaled roughly 79 million in a later count, with around 11 million of them shared. Measured with immunoSEQ multiplex PCR; TCRdb has only the in-frame clones, and not every one. For V, J and clone size, that table is used; D and trimming come from the DNA. The sample lists some 180,000 clones, roughly 8.7% seen once, with less than 1.5% in the top ten. The clonotype comes from a woman in her 30s in good health and CMV-seropositive. The sequencing input was PBMCs.

The CDR3 DNA reads TGTGCCTGGAGTGTACGGGGAATCGAGGCCCAGCATTTT. Translated, it gives CAWSVRGIEAQHF. The chain links TRBV30 to TRBJ1-5, with no clear D. Germline V CDR1 and CDR2: GTSNPN, SVGIG (reference sequence). The length of the CDR3 is 13 residues. The V end was cut by 0 bases, the J end by 11 bases, with 14 bases between.